This T cell receptor (beta chain) was recovered during a study of T cell changes during pregnancy in multiple sclerosis. Libraries were prepared by immunoSEQ multiplex PCR; TCRdb keeps only in-frame clonotypes and omits some of them. The data contain 30,000 to 40,000 clones, 91% of them singletons. V was pared by 4 bases and J by 3 bases, with 12 bases between. CDR1 and CDR2 from the germline V gene are MNHEY and SVGAGI. This CDR3 spans 14 amino acids. The sequence derives from a female donor in good health, enrolled as a control in a pregnancy study. The sample was CD4+ T cells from peripheral blood mononuclear cells, taken in the third trimester of pregnancy. The gene calls are TRBV6-5 and TRBJ1-2; D gene ambiguous. The CDR3 nucleotides read TGTGCCAGCAGTTCGGTGACGGACTACTATGGCTACACCTTC. Translated, it gives CASSSVTDYYGYTF.